The clone carrying this T cell receptor (beta chain) was counted a few times. The CDR3 totals 17 residues. V was pared by 6 bases and J by 0 bases, with 17 bases between. Germline CDR1 is LNHDA and CDR2 is SQIVND (reference sequence). The data stem from a study of OX40 agonist ivuxolimab in advanced cancers. Sequenced by immunoSEQ multiplex PCR; TCRdb stores in-frame clones only, minus some. In the table there are about 65,000 clones, over 85% of which are singletons. The input for sequencing was CD4+ or CD8+ T cells sorted from blood, taken in a trial of the OX40 agonist ivuxolimab. The V gene is TRBV19, the J gene TRBJ1-4; the D is unclear. This TCR was sampled from an adult with an advanced solid tumor such as melanoma, head and neck, liver or kidney cancer. CDR3 DNA: TGTGCCAGTAGACGGCGGTCGGGCGATACAACTAATGAAAAACTGTTTTTT. This translates into CASRRRSGDTTNEKLFF. The full variable domain, its missing parts supplied by reference TRBV19 and TRBJ1-4, is DGGITQSPKYLFRKEGQNVTLSCEQNLNHDAMYWYRQDPGQGLRLIYYSQIVNDFQKGDIAEGYSVSREKKESFPLTVTSAQKNPTAFYLCASRRRSGDTTNEKLFFGSGTQLSVL.